This T cell receptor (beta chain) was observed in a study of T cells in tumors after PD-1 blockade. Background on the study: Treatment was either pembrolizumab 200 mg every 3 weeks or cemiplimab 350 mg every 2 weeks.

Using immunoSEQ multiplex PCR, the repertoire was profiled, and TCRdb retains in-frame clones only, with some absent. The table lists approximately 45,000 clones, approximately 80% of them singletons. The V gene's germline CDR1 is LGHDT and CDR2 YNNKEL (reference sequence). This CDR3 has 14 amino acids. Trimming took 4 bases from V and 4 from J; bases not matched to a gene: 1. The clonotype originates from a human donor with advanced basal cell or squamous cell carcinoma (not recorded which). This sample comprised PBMCs, obtained before anti-PD-1 therapy. The chain couples TRBV3-1 (or the pseudogene TRBV3-2) to TRBJ2-1; 10 bases align to TRBD2. The CDR3 nucleotides are TGTGCCAGCAGCCTGGGACTAGCGTACAATGAGCAGTTCTTC. Amino acids: CASSLGLAYNEQFF.